This record concerns one T cell receptor (beta chain) sequence. This sample stems from a study of blood T cell repertoires in COVID-19. About the study: The United States, Italy and Spain supplied acute and convalescent COVID-19 samples. PBMCs, B-cell-depleted T cells, or T cells were the source of the cDNA or gDNA that made up the material.

Sequencing used immunoSEQ multiplex PCR; TCRdb keeps in-frame clones, though not all of them. The data show 200,000 to 300,000 clones, with approximately 91% seen just once and under 3% held by the top ten. V lost 5 bases and J lost 6; bases outside the gene matches: 8. The CDR3 is 15 amino acids. Germline V gene sequence: CDR1 MNHEY, CDR2 SVGAGI. Sequencing was carried out using peripheral blood. The origin of this receptor is a person aged 18 to 35 with COVID-19, enrolled during active disease. The gene calls are TRBV6-5 and TRBJ2-2, with 8 bases that match TRBD2. The CDR3 DNA is TGTGCCAGCAGTCCCACGGGGGGGCTCGCCGGGGAGCTGTTTTTT. It encodes CASSPTGGLAGELFF.